This T cell receptor (beta chain) was obtained from a study of PD-1 blockade in classical Hodgkin lymphoma. Trimming cost V 5 bases and J 5 bases, with 10 bases left between them. The CDR3 is 12 amino acids. CDR1 is SGHRS, CDR2 YFSETQ, per germline. Time point meaning: cycle 4 day 1 (C4D1), after five to seven weeks of nivolumab. Every patient had relapsed following autologous stem cell transplantation, and cohorts differed in brentuximab vedotin exposure. It was by magnetic negative selection that CD4+ T cells were purified from thawed PBMCs. Clones were sequenced by immunoSEQ multiplex PCR, and TCRdb holds only the in-frame ones, with some missing. This sample has 10,000 or so clones, with around four fifths found just once.

Source: CD4+ T cells from blood, taken before the fourth cycle of nivolumab. The chain is built from TRBV5-1 and TRBJ2-5; tentative D call: TRBD2 (5 bases). This clonotype was obtained from a human donor with classical Hodgkin lymphoma. DNA for the CDR3: TGCGCCAGCAGGAGGGAGTCGGAGACCCAGTACTTC. Amino acid sequence: CASRRESETQYF.